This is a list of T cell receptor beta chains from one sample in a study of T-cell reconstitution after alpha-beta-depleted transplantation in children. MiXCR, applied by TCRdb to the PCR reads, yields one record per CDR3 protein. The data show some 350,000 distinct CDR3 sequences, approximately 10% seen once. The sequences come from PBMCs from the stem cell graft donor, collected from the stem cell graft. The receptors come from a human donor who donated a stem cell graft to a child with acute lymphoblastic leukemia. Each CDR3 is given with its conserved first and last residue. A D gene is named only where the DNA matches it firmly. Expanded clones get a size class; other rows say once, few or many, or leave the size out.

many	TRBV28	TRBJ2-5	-	TGTGCCAGCAGCGAGCTGCCTGAAGAGACCCAGTACTTC	CASSELPEETQYF
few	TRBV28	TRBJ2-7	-	TGTGCCAGCAGTTTTGTGGGGGGCCAGCGTCCTTCCTACGAGCAGTACTTC	CASSFVGGQRPSYEQYF
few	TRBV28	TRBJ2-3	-	TGTGCCAGCAGTTTGCCTACTCCGGATACGCAGTATTTT	CASSLPTPDTQYF
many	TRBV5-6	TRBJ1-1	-	TGTGCCAGCAGCCGGGGATTTGAAGCTTTCTTT	CASSRGFEAFF
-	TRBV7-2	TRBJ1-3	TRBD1	TGTGCCAGCAGCTCGTTAGCCCAGACAGGGGCTGGAAACACCATATATTTT	CASSSLAQTGAGNTIYF
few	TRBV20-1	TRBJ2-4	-	TGCAGTGCTAGCCAGGGGGGCGGCCACAAAAACATTCAGTACTTC	CSASQGGGHKNIQYF
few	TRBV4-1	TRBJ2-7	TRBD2	TGCGCCAGCAGCCAAGATGGTGGTAGCGGGGGCTACGAGCAGTACTTC	CASSQDGGSGGYEQYF
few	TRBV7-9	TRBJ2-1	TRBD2	TGTGCCAGCAGCTTGCCTGCCGGGACTAGTTACAATGAGCAGTTCTTC	CASSLPAGTSYNEQFF
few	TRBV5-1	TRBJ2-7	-	TGCGCCAGCAGCCCGATCGGACAGTCCGACGAGCAGTACTTC	CASSPIGQSDEQYF
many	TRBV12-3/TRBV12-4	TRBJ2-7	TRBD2	TGTGCCAGCAGTTTGGCTAGCGGGAGGGTCGAGCAGTACTTC	CASSLASGRVEQYF
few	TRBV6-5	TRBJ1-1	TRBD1	TGTGCCAGCAGTTACCGGCAGGGGGGAAGGACCACTGAAGCTTTCTTT	CASSYRQGGRTTEAFF
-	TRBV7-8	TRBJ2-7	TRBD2	TGTGCCAGCAGCTTGCCCCCCGGGGCGGGAGCGTACGAGCAGTACTTC	CASSLPPGAGAYEQYF
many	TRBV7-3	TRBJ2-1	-	TGTGCCACGACCGCGGACAATGAGCAGTTCTTC	CATTADNEQFF
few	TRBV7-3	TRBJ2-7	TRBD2	TGTGCCAGCAGCAAAGCGGGAGCCCCCGAGCAGTACTTC	CASSKAGAPEQYF
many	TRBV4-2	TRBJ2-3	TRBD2	TGTGCCAGCAGCTTTGGACTAGCTAGCACAGATACGCAGTATTTT	CASSFGLASTDTQYF
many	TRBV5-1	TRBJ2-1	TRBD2	TGCGCCAGCAGCTTACTAGCGCGCGGTGGGGATGAGCAGTTCTTC	CASSLLARGGDEQFF
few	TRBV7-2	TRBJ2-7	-	TGTGCCAGCAGCTTCAGTGGAGGGAAAGCCCACGAGCAGTACTTC	CASSFSGGKAHEQYF
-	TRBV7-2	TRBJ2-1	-	TGTGCCAGCAGTGCGAACGGGGGGCAGTTCTTC	CASSANGGQFF
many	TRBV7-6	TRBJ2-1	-	TGTGCCAGCAGCCCGACGACAGGTAGCTCCTACAATGAGCAGTTCTTC	CASSPTTGSSYNEQFF
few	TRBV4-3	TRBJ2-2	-	TGCGCCAGCAGCCAACGACTAGTTGGAACCGGGGAGCTGTTTTTT	CASSQRLVGTGELFF
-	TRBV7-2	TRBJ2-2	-	TGTGCCAGCAGCCTCCAGGGGTCCTGGTTCACCGGGGAGCTGTTTTTT	CASSLQGSWFTGELFF
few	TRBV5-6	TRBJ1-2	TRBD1	TGTGCCAGCAGCACCACCGGGGGACAGGGGCTTTACTACACCTTC	CASSTTGGQGLYYTF
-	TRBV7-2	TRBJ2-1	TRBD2	TGTGCCAGCAGCTTAGCATACGGGAGGGCCGCTCATGAGCAGTTCTTC	CASSLAYGRAAHEQFF
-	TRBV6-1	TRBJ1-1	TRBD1	TGTGCCAGCAGCAGAACCCGGGACAGCCTTTTTTGGGCTTTCTTT	CASSRTRDSLFWAFF
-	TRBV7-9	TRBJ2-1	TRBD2	TGTGCCAGCAGCTTACCCCGACTAGCGGGAATTCCTGAGCAGTTCTTC	CASSLPRLAGIPEQFF
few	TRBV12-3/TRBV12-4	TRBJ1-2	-	TGTGCCAGCAGTCAAGCAGGGGTCCTGGGCTACACCTTC	CASSQAGVLGYTF
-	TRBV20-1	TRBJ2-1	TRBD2	TGCAGTGCTACCGGGACTAGCAGATACAATGAGCAGTTCTTC	CSATGTSRYNEQFF
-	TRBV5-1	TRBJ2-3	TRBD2	TGCGCCAGCAGCTTGGATACTAGCGGAGGGGATACGCAGTATTTT	CASSLDTSGGDTQYF
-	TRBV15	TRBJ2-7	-	TGTGCCACCAGCAGGGGGGTCTCCTACGAGCAGTACTTC	CATSRGVSYEQYF
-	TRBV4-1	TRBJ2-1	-	TGCGCCAGCAGCCAAGATTGGGGGGATCCATCCTACAATGAGCAGTTCTTC	CASSQDWGDPSYNEQFF
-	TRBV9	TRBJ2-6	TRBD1	TGTGCCAGCAGCGCCCCAAGGGGGGGACAGGGTAGGTCTGGGGCCAACGTCCTGACTTTC	CASSAPRGGQGRSGANVLTF
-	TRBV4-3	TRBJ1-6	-	TGCGCCAGCAGCCAAGATGGACAACGAGGTTCACCCCTCCACTTT	CASSQDGQRGSPLHF
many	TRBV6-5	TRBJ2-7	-	TGTGCCAGCAGTTACTCGCTAGGGGAACAAACCTACGAGCAGTACTTC	CASSYSLGEQTYEQYF
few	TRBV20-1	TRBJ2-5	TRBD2	TGCAGTGCGGGCAAAGTTTCAACTAGCGTGAAGCAAGAGACCCAGTACTTC	CSAGKVSTSVKQETQYF
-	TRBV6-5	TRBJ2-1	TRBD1	TGTGCCAGCAGTTACTCTTCAGGGGGTTCCTACAATGAGCAGTTCTTC	CASSYSSGGSYNEQFF
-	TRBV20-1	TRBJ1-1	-	TGCAGTGCTAGCGTGAACACTGAAGCTTTCTTT	CSASVNTEAFF
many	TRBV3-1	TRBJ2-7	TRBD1	TGTGCCAGCAGCCAAGTCCATGACAGGGGGTACGAGCAGTACTTC	CASSQVHDRGYEQYF
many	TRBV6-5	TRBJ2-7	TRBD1	TGTGCCAGCAGTTACTTAAACCGGGACAGAACATACCCCTACGAGCAGTACTTC	CASSYLNRDRTYPYEQYF
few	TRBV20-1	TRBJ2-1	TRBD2	TGCAGTGCTAGAGATCCCGGACTAGCTGTCAGAAATTACAATGAGCAGTTCTTC	CSARDPGLAVRNYNEQFF
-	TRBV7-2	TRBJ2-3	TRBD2	TGTGCCAGCAGCTCGGGGTTACTAGCGGGAGGGCCAGATACGCAGTATTTT	CASSSGLLAGGPDTQYF
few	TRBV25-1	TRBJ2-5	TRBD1	TGTGCCAGCAGCGGGACAGGGGGAGAGACCCAGTACTTC	CASSGTGGETQYF